The entry below gives a single T cell receptor beta chain sequence along with its context. What it binds is unknown. This sample's treatment: oral pan-JAK inhibitor, 5-10 mg twice daily. With 4 bases removed from V and 3 bases from J, the gap between germline ends came to 13 bases. The CDR3 is made up of 15 amino acids. The germline gives CDR1 SEHNR, CDR2 FQNEAQ (reference sequence). In each case, RNA was isolated and then reverse transcribed into cDNA as the sequencing template. Assay used: immunoSEQ multiplex PCR; TCRdb lists only in-frame clones, some missing. The data show more than 95,000 clones, with 80% to 90% seen just once and 11% held by the top ten. The data stem from a study of CD8+ T cells in alopecia areata. Findings and limits, study-wide: Besides other cells, scalp samples also yield sequences of resident alphabeta T cells from normal skin. Greater clonality was observed in lesional scalp samples, especially alopecia totalis/universalis, versus normal scalp. Both scalp clonality and the expanded CD8+ clones among the top 100 showed a significant decrease with tofacitinib.

Sequencing used CD8+ T cells sorted from blood, obtained between weeks 30 and 35, from a patient treated with tofacitinib. The clonotype comes from a human donor with alopecia areata. The J gene is TRBJ1-5, the V gene TRBV7-9; no definite D call. DNA of the CDR3: TGTGCCAGCAGCTCCAACGGGCTCACCAATCAGCCCCAGCATTTT. Its translation: CASSSNGLTNQPQHF.